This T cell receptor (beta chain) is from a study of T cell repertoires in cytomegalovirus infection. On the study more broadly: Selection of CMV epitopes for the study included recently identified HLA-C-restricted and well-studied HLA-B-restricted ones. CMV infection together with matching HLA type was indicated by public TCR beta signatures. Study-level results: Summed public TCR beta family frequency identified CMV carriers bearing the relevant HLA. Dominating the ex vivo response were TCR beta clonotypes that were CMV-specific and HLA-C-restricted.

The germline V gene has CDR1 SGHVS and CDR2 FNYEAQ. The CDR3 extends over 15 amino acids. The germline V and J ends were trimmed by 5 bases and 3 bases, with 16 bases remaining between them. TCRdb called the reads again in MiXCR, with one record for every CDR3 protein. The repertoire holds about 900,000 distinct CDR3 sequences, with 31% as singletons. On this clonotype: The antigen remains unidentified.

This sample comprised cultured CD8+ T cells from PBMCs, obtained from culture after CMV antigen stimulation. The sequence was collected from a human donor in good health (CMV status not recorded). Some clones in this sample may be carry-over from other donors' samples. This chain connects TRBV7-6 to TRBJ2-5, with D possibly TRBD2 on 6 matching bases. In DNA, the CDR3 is TGTGCCAGCAGCAATCTCCCCCCGGGGGAAGAGACCCAGTACTTC. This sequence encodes CASSNLPPGEETQYF.